The source of this T cell receptor (beta chain) is a study of CD8 T cells in Susac syndrome. Reverse transcription used about 0.45 to 1 ug RNA and random hexamers. TCRdb fed the immunoSEQ multiplex PCR reads into MiXCR, producing one record per CDR3 protein. The sample yields approximately 220,000 distinct CDR3 sequences, around 95% seen once. This clonotype was observed a single time. Germline V gene data show CDR1 as SQVTM and CDR2 as ANQGSEA. The V end lost 4 bases, the J end lost 4 bases, and 10 bases lay between the germline ends. The CDR3 covers 12 residues. This TCR was sampled from a human donor with multiple sclerosis. The rearrangement joins TRBV29-1 to TRBJ1-2; perhaps TRBD1 as D (6 bases). Sequencing used CD4+ T cells from PBMCs. The CDR3 is CSVVEGGYGYTF. The CDR3 nucleotides are TGCAGCGTTGTTGAGGGGGGCTATGGCTACACCTTC.